Presented here are 21 T cell receptor beta chains from one specimen sequenced in a study of PD-1 blockade in mismatch repair-deficient tumors. Sequencing was performed with immunoSEQ multiplex PCR; in TCRdb, only in-frame clones are kept and a portion is missing. The sample records about 51,000 clones, roughly 80% being singletons. Material: peripheral blood, obtained 4 weeks after starting pembrolizumab. These receptors were collected from an adult with mismatch repair-deficient cancer.

The chain links TRBV29-1 to TRBJ2-3; D ambiguous. Trimming took off 1 base at V and 2 bases at J, with 13 bases between the two ends. Germline values: CDR1 SQVTM, CDR2 ANQGSEA. There are 15 residues in the CDR3. CDR3 sequence reads: CSVEVLAPATDTQYF. DNA for the CDR3: TGCAGCGTTGAAGTGCTGGCCCCGGCCACAGATACGCAGTATTTT.

This clone has only one observation. The V and J genes are TRBV11-3 and TRBJ2-5; either TRBD1 or TRBD2 may fit D (6 bases each). V lost 5 bases and J lost 2, with 24 bases in between. Germline V CDR1 and CDR2: SGHNT, YENEEA. CDR3 length: 18 amino acids. The CDR3 sequence is CASSPPTGGISGQETQYF. Written as DNA, the CDR3 is TGTGCCAGCAGCCCTCCGACAGGAGGGATTAGCGGTCAAGAGACCCAGTACTTC.

This rearrangement joins TRBV6-5 to TRBJ1-2; a possible D gene is TRBD1 (6 bases). Germline V gives CDR1 MNHEY, CDR2 SVGAGI. The CDR3 loop spans 14 amino acids. V was trimmed by 5 bases and J by 2 bases, leaving 12 bases between them. In nucleotides, the CDR3 is TGTGCCAGCAGTGGCGGGGGCGGCAACTATGGCTACACCTTC. Translation gives CASSGGGGNYGYTF.

The rearrangement uses TRBV7-2 and TRBJ2-3; maybe TRBD1 (5 bases). V dropped 4 bases and J dropped 8 bases, with 13 bases sitting between them. Germline CDR1 reads SGHTA; CDR2 reads FQGNSA. The CDR3 consists of 13 residues. CDR3 in amino acids: CASSSDQGLTQYF. CDR3 DNA sequence: TGTGCCAGCAGCTCAGACCAGGGCCTTACGCAGTATTTT.

Only a few counts were recorded for this clone. The V gene is TRBV6-6, the J gene TRBJ1-2; maybe TRBD1 (5 bases). Germline lookup yields CDR1 MNHNY and CDR2 SVGAGI (reference sequence). V lost 3 bases to trimming and J lost 4 bases, with 9 bases between them. The length of the CDR3 is 13 residues. CDR3 protein: CASSYEQAYGYTF. CDR3 bases: TGTGCCAGCAGTTATGAACAGGCCTATGGCTACACCTTC.

This clone qualifies as medium-sized. The gene calls are TRBV9 and TRBJ2-7; D may be TRBD1 or TRBD2 (6 bases each). The CDR3 spans 14 residues. V lost 6 bases and J 5 bases, leaving 18 bases between the germline ends. Germline loops: CDR1 SGDLS, CDR2 YYNGEE. CDR3 sequence: CASTPGGAPNEQYF. The CDR3 region has the DNA TGTGCCAGCACACCCGGGGGCGCGCCCAACGAGCAGTACTTC.

The chain is built from TRBV9 and TRBJ2-2; D is perhaps TRBD2 (5 bases). The CDR3 has 15 amino acids. V lost 4 bases, J lost 5 bases, and 15 bases lay in between. The germline V gene has CDR1 SGDLS and CDR2 YYNGEE. The CDR3 nucleotides are TGTGCCAGCAGCCCCCGAGGGTCTGAGACCGGGGAGCTGTTTTTT. This codes for CASSPRGSETGELFF.

The chain has TRBV15 and TRBJ1-4, with TRBD1 matching 10 bases. V gave up 0 bases and J gave up 9 bases; unmatched junction bases: 10. Germline CDR1 LNHNV, CDR2 YYDKDF (reference sequence). CDR3 length: 17 amino acids. Here the CDR3 DNA reads TGTGCCACCAGCAGAGATGGGACAGGGGAGTCCGGACAAAAACTGTTTTTT. Protein sequence: CATSRDGTGESGQKLFF.

CDR3 residues: CASSVDSNTEAFF. CDR3 nucleotides: TGTGCCAGCAGCGTGGATTCGAACACTGAAGCTTTCTTT. The chain employs TRBV7-9 and TRBJ1-1; D call uncertain. The CDR3 runs 13 residues. Germline-derived CDR1 and CDR2 are SEHNR and FQNEAQ (reference sequence). Trimming pared 5 bases from V and 1 base from J, leaving 8 bases between.

The rearrangement links TRBV25-1 to TRBJ2-5; either TRBD1 or TRBD2 may fit D (5 bases each). Deletions cut 3 bases from V and 3 bases from J, with 23 bases between. Germline CDR1 MGHDK, CDR2 SYGVNS. CDR3 size: 18 residues. The CDR3 here is CASSDKSPLLGTKETQYF. CDR3 sequence (DNA): TGTGCCAGCAGTGATAAGTCTCCTCTCCTAGGGACCAAAGAGACCCAGTACTTC.

The chain has TRBV4-1 and TRBJ1-4, with 7 bases fitting TRBD1. Germline assignment: CDR1 MGHRA and CDR2 YSYEKL. The CDR3 is 14 amino acids. V gave up 4 bases and J gave up 4 bases; unmatched junction bases: 3. CDR3 DNA sequence: TGCGCCAGCAGCCCTGACAGGGATAATGAAAAACTGTTTTTT. Its translation is CASSPDRDNEKLFF.

V gene TRBV19 combines with J gene TRBJ2-2; 13 bases agree with TRBD2. Trimming cost V 6 bases and J 4 bases; bases outside gene matches: 8. The CDR3 covers 17 residues. CDR1 and CDR2 from the germline V gene are LNHDA and SQIVND (reference sequence). For the CDR3, the DNA is TGTGCCAGTAGATGGACTAGCGGGAGACCGGGCACCGGGGAGCTGTTTTTT. This codes for CASRWTSGRPGTGELFF.

This chain connects TRBV5-6 to TRBJ1-2; unclear D gene. CDR1 SGHDT and CDR2 YYEEEE come from the germline V gene. Deletions cut 2 bases from V and 3 bases from J, with 11 bases between. CDR3 length equals 14 residues. CDR3 residues: CASSLPNGDYGYTF. The CDR3 region has the DNA TGTGCCAGCAGCTTACCTAATGGGGACTATGGCTACACCTTC.

The CDR3 region is CASSVGLAGNAKNIQYF. The CDR3, as DNA: TGTGCCAGCAGCGTCGGTCTAGCGGGAAACGCCAAAAACATTCAGTACTTC. V is TRBV9 and J is TRBJ2-4; the match to TRBD2 covers 9 bases. This CDR3 spans 17 amino acids. Germline values: CDR1 SGDLS, CDR2 YYNGEE. With V trimmed by 2 bases and J by 1 base, 7 bases remained unmatched.

This clone was counted a few times. The gene calls are TRBV10-2 and TRBJ2-5; D remains unclear. With 2 bases removed from V and 5 bases from J, the gap between germline ends came to 6 bases. Germline V gene sequence: CDR1 WSHSY, CDR2 SAAADI. The CDR3 consists of 12 residues. The CDR3 nucleotides read TGCGCCAGCAGTGAGGTACTGGAGACCCAGTACTTC. This codes for CASSEVLETQYF.

This clone has only a few counts. V gene TRBV2 combines with J gene TRBJ1-2, with D perhaps TRBD1 (6 bases). Per the germline V gene, CDR1 is SNHLY and CDR2 is FYNNEI. V shed 5 bases and J shed 4 bases, with 17 bases lying between them. The CDR3 has 15 residues. CDR3 in amino acids: CASSIDRGALYGYTF. The CDR3 coding sequence is TGTGCCAGCAGTATAGACCGGGGGGCCCTCTATGGCTACACCTTC.

This clone appeared a few times. This chain uses TRBV29-1 with TRBJ1-2; D unclear. The ends were cut back, 0 bases at V and 4 bases at J, with 6 bases in the middle. Germline V gene lookup returns CDR1 SQVTM and CDR2 ANQGSEA. The CDR3 has 12 amino acids. The DNA for the CDR3 is TGCAGCGTTGAAGAGGGGAGCTATGGCTACACCTTC. Its protein product is CSVEEGSYGYTF.

The rearrangement uses TRBV29-1 and TRBJ2-3; D is ambiguous. Germline values: CDR1 SQVTM, CDR2 ANQGSEA. Trimming removed 3 bases from V and 3 bases from J, with 4 bases in between. This CDR3 is built from 11 residues. The CDR3 sequence: CSVELTDTQYF. For the CDR3, the DNA is TGCAGCGTTGAGTTAACAGATACGCAGTATTTT.

This rearrangement joins TRBV12-5 to TRBJ2-3; D tentatively fits TRBD1 or TRBD2 (5 bases each). The CDR3 runs 15 residues. V was trimmed by 2 bases and J by 3 bases, leaving 12 bases between them. Germline V gene sequence: CDR1 LGHNT, CDR2 FRNRAP. The CDR3 region is CASGLNLGETDTQYF. CDR3 bases: TGTGCTAGTGGTTTGAATTTGGGGGAAACAGATACGCAGTATTTT. Filled out from reference TRBV12-5 and TRBJ2-3, the complete variable domain reads DARVTQTPRHKVTEMGQEVTMRCQPILGHNTVFWYRQTMMQGLELLAYFRNRAPLDDSGMPKDRFSAEMPDATLATLKIQPSEPRDSAVYFCASGLNLGETDTQYFGPGTRLTVL.

J is TRBJ2-7 and V is TRBV7-9; 14 positions match TRBD2. The trim removed 5 bases at V and 3 bases at J, leaving 9 bases unmatched. The CDR3 runs to 17 residues. Germline CDR1 SEHNR, CDR2 FQNEAQ (reference sequence). CDR3 amino acids: CASSVGTSGSAVYEQYF. The CDR3 DNA is TGTGCCAGCAGCGTAGGGACTAGCGGGAGTGCGGTCTACGAGCAGTACTTC. Using reference TRBV7-9 and TRBJ2-7 for the parts outside the CDR3, the full variable domain is DTGVSQNPRHKITKRGQNVTFRCDPISEHNRLYWYRQTLGQGPEFLTYFQNEAQLEKSRLLSDRFSAERPKGSFSTLEIQRTEQGDSAMYLCASSVGTSGSAVYEQYFGPGTRLTVT.

In DNA, the CDR3 is TGTGCCAGCAGCCAGGACCTAGTAGGCACAGATACGCAGTATTTT. Its translation is CASSQDLVGTDTQYF. V gene TRBV7-3 combines with J gene TRBJ2-3; D unresolved. Looked up from germline, CDR1 is SGHTA and CDR2 is FQGTGA. The CDR3 covers 15 residues. V shed 5 bases and J shed 1 base, with 13 bases lying between them.